These 30 T cell receptor beta chains were all obtained from the same sample, sequenced in a study of CD8+CD57+ T cells in acquired aplastic anemia. Patients included in sequencing had previously demonstrated CD8+CD57+ cell expansion by flow cytometry. The template used for profiling TCR beta VDJ and CDR3 was genomic DNA. TCRdb processed the reads anew with MiXCR; each CDR3 protein has one entry. The table includes some 200,000 distinct CDR3 sequences, under 50% detected once. Specimen: sorted CD4+, CD8+, or CD8+CD57+ T cells (not recorded which) from PBMCs. The receptors here all came from a human donor with aplastic anemia.

This clonotype was counted only a few times. One base away lies a much larger clone, so this may be a sequencing read error. The V call is TRBV2, the J call TRBJ2-4, with unresolved D. Germline V lookup: CDR1 SNHLY, CDR2 FYNNEI. The CDR3 spans 14 residues. The germline V and J ends were trimmed by 6 bases and 7 bases, with 16 bases remaining between them. Here the CDR3 reads CASRKGSVLNIQYF. The CDR3 DNA reads TGTGCCAGCAGAAAGGGCAGCGTACTCAACATTCAGTACTTC.

In DNA form, the CDR3 reads TGTGCCAGCAGCATAGACAGCTACGAGCAGTACGTC. Translation: CASSIDSYEQYV. V is TRBV7-9 and J is TRBJ2-7, with a tentative D call TRBD1 (5 bases). The germline gives CDR1 SEHNR, CDR2 FQNEAQ (reference sequence). The CDR3 is made up of 12 amino acids. The ends were cut back, 5 bases at V and 3 bases at J, with 8 bases in the middle.

On this clonotype itself: One junction end disagrees with the germline gene, perhaps due to a read error. The V gene is TRBV15, the J gene TRBJ1-2, with D perhaps matching TRBD1 (6 bases). Germline CDR1 reads LNHNV; CDR2 reads YYDKDF (reference sequence). The CDR3 has 13 residues. The CDR3 is CTTSLTGGDGYTF. CDR3 nucleotides: TGTACCACCAGCCTAACGGGGGGCGATGGCTACACCTTC.

This clonotype is a singleton in its sample. This may come from a read error, since a much larger clone is one base off. The chain joins TRBV7-9 to TRBJ2-3; maybe TRBD1 (6 bases). This CDR3 spans 14 amino acids. Germline V gives CDR1 SEHNR, CDR2 FQNEAQ (reference sequence). The CDR3: CASSRGQYTDMQYF. The CDR3 DNA reads TGTGCCAGCAGCCGTGGACAGTACACAGATATGCAGTATTTT.

The CDR3 is CASSAGAYEQYF. The DNA for the CDR3 is TGTGCCAGCAGTGCTGGGGCCTACGAGCAGTACTTC. V is TRBV9 and J is TRBJ2-7, with D unclear. Germline CDR1 reads SGDLS; CDR2 reads YYNGEE. This CDR3 region has 12 residues. With 5 bases removed from V and 2 bases from J, the gap between germline ends came to 8 bases.

This sequence joins TRBV10-3 and TRBJ1-4; D gene uncertain. The CDR3 is 13 amino acids. Trimming pared 8 bases from V and 4 bases from J, leaving 11 bases between. CDR1 is ENHRY, CDR2 SYGVKD, per germline. For the CDR3, the DNA is TGTGCCATCGGGAGGGCGGATAATGAAAAACTGTTTTTT. Its translation: CAIGRADNEKLFF.

This clonotype was seen a few times. The rearrangement joins TRBV7-2 to TRBJ2-7; possibly TRBD2 for D (6 bases). The germline V gene has CDR1 SGHTA and CDR2 FQGNSA. CDR3 length equals 15 residues. Trimming took off 5 bases at V and 6 bases at J, with 20 bases between the two ends. The CDR3 loop is CASSRGATVGIEQYF. The CDR3 DNA is TGTGCCAGCAGCCGCGGGGCCACGGTGGGCATCGAGCAGTACTTC.

This clonotype occurred many times. The chain recombines TRBV12-5 with TRBJ2-1; D not resolved. V lost 8 bases and J 3 bases, leaving 5 bases between the germline ends. The CDR3 loop spans 11 amino acids. Germline V gene sequence: CDR1 LGHNT, CDR2 FRNRAP. CDR3 sequence (DNA): TGTGCTAGTCAAGTCTACAATGAGCAGTTCTTC. Amino acids: CASQVYNEQFF.

This rearrangement joins TRBV6-1 to TRBJ2-2; 10 bases map to TRBD1. The CDR3 consists of 16 residues. With 4 bases clipped from V and 4 bases from J, the junction kept 6 bases outside the gene matches. The V gene's germline CDR1 is MNHNS and CDR2 SASEGT. In DNA form, the CDR3 reads TGTGCCAGCAGTGTAGAGGGACAGGGGAGCACCGGGGAGCTGTTTTTT. This gives the protein CASSVEGQGSTGELFF.

This rearrangement joins TRBV10-3 to TRBJ2-2; the match to TRBD2 covers 8 bases. V dropped 10 bases and J dropped 0; count of bases not matched to a gene: 4. The CDR3 loop spans 14 amino acids. Germline V gives CDR1 ENHRY, CDR2 SYGVKD. The CDR3 DNA sequence: TGTGCCACTTTCGGGGGGGCGAACACCGGGGAGCTGTTTTTT. It specifies CATFGGANTGELFF.

The rearrangement joins TRBV5-4 to TRBJ1-5; 10 nucleotides agree with TRBD1. After removal of 3 bases from V and 7 bases from J, the junction contained 10 bases not matched to a gene. Germline V CDR1 and CDR2: SGHNT, YYREEE (reference sequence). This CDR3 has 16 amino acids. In DNA form, the CDR3 reads TGTGCCAGCAGCTCGACAGGGGGCAGGGAGGGCCAGCCCCAGCATTTT. It is translated as CASSSTGGREGQPQHF.

The chain joins TRBV7-2 to TRBJ2-1, with D perhaps assigned TRBD1 or TRBD2 (6 bases each). This CDR3 spans 14 amino acids. Germline V gene data show CDR1 as SGHTA and CDR2 as FQGNSA. Trimming cost V 7 bases and J 4 bases, with 14 bases left between them. The CDR3 loop is CASTPQGGYNEQFF. Here the CDR3 DNA reads TGTGCCAGCACCCCCCAAGGGGGGTACAATGAGCAGTTCTTC. The entire variable domain, with the rest obtained from reference TRBV7-2 and TRBJ2-1, is as follows: GAGVSQSPSNKVTEKGKDVELRCDPISGHTALYWYRQSLGQGLEFLIYFQGNSAPDKSGLPSDRFSAERTGGSVSTLTIQRTQQEDSAVYLCASTPQGGYNEQFFGPGTRLTVL.

For this clonotype: Germline is not matched at one junction end, which may reflect a read error. The CDR3 DNA reads TGTGCCTGGAGTTTCCCGGGACAAGTGGCCTCTGTCGTCTACGAGCGGTACTTC. Encoded protein: CAWSFPGQVASVVYERYF. The chain joins TRBV30 to TRBJ2-7; D might be TRBD1 (6 bases). CDR1 and CDR2 from the germline V gene are GTSNPN and SVGIG (reference sequence). CDR3 size: 18 residues. Full variable domain (rest looked up from reference TRBV30 and TRBJ2-7): SQTIHQWPATLVQPVGSPLSLECTVEGTSNPNLYWYRQAAGRGLQLLFYSVGIGQISSEVPQNLSASRPQDRQFILSSKKLLLSDSGFYLCAWSFPGQVASVVYERYFGPGTRLTVT.

The J gene is TRBJ1-2, the V gene TRBV10-2; a weak D match, TRBD1 (5 bases). V shed 3 bases and J shed 4 bases, with 15 bases lying between them. The CDR3 runs 15 residues. The germline V gene has CDR1 WSHSY and CDR2 SAAADI. CDR3 protein: CASSDGTQAGYGYTF. CDR3 DNA: TGCGCCAGCAGTGACGGGACCCAAGCGGGCTATGGCTACACCTTC.

This rearrangement joins TRBV7-8 to TRBJ2-5, with D possibly TRBD2 on 6 matching bases. Trimming pared 1 base from V and 2 bases from J, leaving 17 bases between. This CDR3 is 17 amino acids long. The germline V gene has CDR1 SGHVS and CDR2 FQNEAQ. The DNA of the CDR3 is TGTGCCAGCAGCTTAGTCGAGGCGACTAGATTACAAGAGACCCAGTACTTC. Amino acids: CASSLVEATRLQETQYF.

This clonotype was seen ten or more times. The chain recombines TRBV7-2 with TRBJ2-2, with 10 bases aligning to TRBD1. J gave up 5 bases and V 6 bases, and 12 bases lay outside the gene matches. The CDR3 loop spans 17 amino acids. Germline V CDR1 and CDR2: SGHTA, FQGNSA. The CDR3 reads CASRVDRGRKRTGELFF. CDR3 in DNA: TGTGCCAGCAGGGTCGACAGGGGGCGAAAAAGAACCGGGGAGCTGTTTTTT.

This chain joins TRBV19 and TRBJ1-2, with TRBD1 identical over 7 bases. The CDR3 is 15 residues long. CDR1 is LNHDA, CDR2 SQIVND, per germline (reference sequence). V lost 3 bases to trimming and J lost 2 bases; unmatched junction nucleotides: 6. CDR3: CASSMGQLENYGYTF. The CDR3 DNA reads TGTGCCAGTAGTATGGGACAGCTAGAGAACTATGGCTACACCTTC.

As to this clonotype: A much more abundant neighbour one base away suggests this may be a read error. The chain employs TRBV7-2 and TRBJ2-3; perhaps D is TRBD1 or TRBD2 (6 bases each). The V end lost 3 bases, the J end lost 9 bases, and 16 bases lay between the germline ends. Germline V gene lookup returns CDR1 SGHTA and CDR2 FQGNSA. This CDR3 spans 14 amino acids. The CDR3 sequence: CASSFGVLGGTQYF. The DNA of the CDR3 is TGTGCCAGCAGCTTCGGGGTTCTAGGGGGGACGCAGTATTTT.

This clonotype was counted only a few times. The V call is TRBV7-2, the J call TRBJ2-7, with a weak D call TRBD2 (5 bases). There are 13 residues in the CDR3. Germline values: CDR1 SGHTA, CDR2 FQGNSA. Trimming stripped 3 bases from V and 5 bases from J, with 11 bases between. The DNA for the CDR3 is TGTGCCAGCAGCTTTGTTCTCGGGGACGAGCAGTACTTC. Its translation: CASSFVLGDEQYF.

This clonotype was counted a few times. The chain links TRBV19 to TRBJ1-2; 9 bases map to TRBD1. J was trimmed by 4 bases and V by 4 bases; bases with no gene match: 7. CDR3 length equals 15 residues. Germline assignment: CDR1 LNHDA and CDR2 SQIVND (reference sequence). The CDR3 spells CASSTTGTGFYGYTF. The CDR3, as DNA: TGTGCCAGTAGTACCACCGGGACAGGGTTCTATGGCTACACCTTC.

The sample holds many counts of this clonotype. V is TRBV4-1 and J is TRBJ2-5, with a possible D match to TRBD2 (5 bases). V lost 0 bases and J 8 bases, leaving 13 bases between the germline ends. CDR3 length: 14 amino acids. Germline loops: CDR1 MGHRA, CDR2 YSYEKL. The DNA of the CDR3 is TGCGCCAGCAGCCAAGATGGAGGACCTAGCACCCAGTACTTC. Translating it yields CASSQDGGPSTQYF.

V gene TRBV28 combines with J gene TRBJ1-2, with 9 nucleotides matching TRBD1. The CDR3 totals 17 residues. Germline V gives CDR1 MDHEN, CDR2 SYDVKM. Trimming removed 4 bases from V and 4 bases from J; junction bases left unmatched: 13. CDR3 region: CASSSPGTGMGSYGYTF. The CDR3 region has the DNA TGTGCCAGCAGTTCCCCCGGGACAGGGATGGGTAGCTATGGCTACACCTTC.

The chain has TRBV7-2 and TRBJ2-5, with unresolved D. Germline V gene data show CDR1 as SGHTA and CDR2 as FQGNSA. V lost 3 bases, J lost 5 bases, and 13 bases lay in between. The CDR3 consists of 14 residues. DNA for the CDR3: TGTGCCAGCAGCTTTGGCGAAGCAGCGGAGACCCAGTACTTC. This gives the protein CASSFGEAAETQYF.

This clonotype was counted ten times or more. The rearrangement joins TRBV20-1 to TRBJ2-2; 7 bases are a match to TRBD2. Germline V lookup: CDR1 DFQATT, CDR2 SNEGSKA (reference sequence). The CDR3 length is 15 residues. The J segment lost 1 base and the V segment lost 0 bases, leaving 2 bases of the junction unmatched. The CDR3 DNA reads as TGCAGTGCTAGAGAGGCTAGCGGGAACACCGGGGAGCTGTTTTTT. It specifies CSAREASGNTGELFF.

This clonotype was seen many times. The chain combines TRBV2 with TRBJ2-5, with 9 bases aligning to TRBD1. The ends lost 5 bases at V and 4 bases at J; junction bases unmatched: 2. Germline CDR1 is SNHLY and CDR2 is FYNNEI. CDR3 size: 13 residues. CDR3: CASSTGGAETQYF. CDR3 DNA sequence: TGTGCCAGCAGTACAGGGGGCGCAGAGACCCAGTACTTC. The full variable domain, rest sourced from reference TRBV2 and TRBJ2-5, is EPEVTQTPSHQVTQMGQEVILRCVPISNHLYFYWYRQILGQKVEFLVSFYNNEISEKSEIFDDQFSVERPDGSNFTLKIRSTKLEDSAMYFCASSTGGAETQYFGPGTRLLVL.

This clonotype was picked up a small number of times. The chain is built from TRBV9 and TRBJ2-5; 7 bases agree with TRBD1. This CDR3 region has 15 residues. Germline V gene lookup returns CDR1 SGDLS and CDR2 YYNGEE. The V segment lost 3 bases and the J segment 1 base; nucleotides outside the gene matches: 6. The CDR3 loop is CASSAFTGAQETQYF. CDR3 coding DNA: TGTGCCAGCAGCGCATTCACAGGGGCCCAAGAGACCCAGTACTTC.

V usage is TRBV10-2 and J usage is TRBJ2-2, with D perhaps matching TRBD1 (5 bases). CDR1 is WSHSY and CDR2 is SAAADI in the germline V gene. The CDR3 length is 12 residues. Trimming cost V 7 bases and J 6 bases, with 9 bases left between them. The CDR3 coding sequence is TGCGCCAGCACAGGGAATTCCGGGGAGCTGTTTTTT. Translated: CASTGNSGELFF.

This clonotype occurred a few times. This chain connects TRBV15 to TRBJ1-3; TRBD1 is a possible D gene (6 bases). Between the trimmed V and J ends, which lost 3 bases and 1 base, there was a span of 16 bases. CDR3 length: 17 amino acids. Germline V gene sequence: CDR1 LNHNV, CDR2 YYDKDF (reference sequence). The CDR3 protein is CATSSEFGGISGNTIYF. CDR3 in DNA: TGTGCCACCAGCAGTGAATTCGGGGGCATTTCTGGAAACACCATATATTTT.

This clonotype was seen ten or more times. The chain has TRBV12-3 or TRBV12-4 and TRBJ2-1; 8 bases are shared with TRBD2. J lost 9 bases, V lost 7 bases, and 8 bases had no gene match. The CDR3 sequence is 13 residues long. Written as DNA, the CDR3 is TGTGCCAGCACCGGGACTAGTTCCCTTGAGCAGTTCTTC. This gives the protein CASTGTSSLEQFF.

Ten or more counts support this clonotype. The gene calls are TRBV7-2 and TRBJ1-1, with D possibly being TRBD1 (6 bases). V lost 4 bases, J lost 5 bases, and 17 bases lay in between. This CDR3 comprises 15 residues. The germline CDR1 and CDR2 sequences are SGHTA and FQGNSA. This chain's CDR3 is CASSSIPQGRTEAFF. Here the CDR3 DNA reads TGTGCCAGCAGCTCGATACCACAGGGCCGGACTGAAGCTTTCTTT. Filled out from reference TRBV7-2 and TRBJ1-1, the complete variable domain reads GAGVSQSPSNKVTEKGKDVELRCDPISGHTALYWYRQSLGQGLEFLIYFQGNSAPDKSGLPSDRFSAERTGGSVSTLTIQRTQQEDSAVYLCASSSIPQGRTEAFFGQGTRLTVV.